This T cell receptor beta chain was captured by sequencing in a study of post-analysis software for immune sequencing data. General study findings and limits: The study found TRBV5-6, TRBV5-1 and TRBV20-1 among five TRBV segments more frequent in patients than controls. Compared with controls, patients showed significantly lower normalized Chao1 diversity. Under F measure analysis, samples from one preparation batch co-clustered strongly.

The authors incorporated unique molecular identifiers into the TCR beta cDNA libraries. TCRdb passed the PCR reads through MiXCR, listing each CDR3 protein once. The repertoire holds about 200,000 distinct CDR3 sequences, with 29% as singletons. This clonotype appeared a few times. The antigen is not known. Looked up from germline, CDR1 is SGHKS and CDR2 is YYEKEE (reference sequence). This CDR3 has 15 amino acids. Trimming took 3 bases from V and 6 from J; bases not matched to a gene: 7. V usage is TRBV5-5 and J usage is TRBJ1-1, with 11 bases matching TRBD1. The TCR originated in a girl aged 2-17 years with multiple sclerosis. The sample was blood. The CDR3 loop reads CASSWDRGVIAEAFF. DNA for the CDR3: TGTGCCAGCAGCTGGGACAGGGGGGTAATTGCTGAAGCTTTCTTT.